This T cell receptor (beta chain) appears in the sequencing data of a study of T cells of healthy individuals. TCRdb fed the 5' RACE reads into MiXCR, producing one record per CDR3 protein. The table lists some 82,000 distinct CDR3 sequences, approximately 4.8% of them singletons. This CDR3 has 13 amino acids. V was trimmed by 3 bases and J by 4 bases, leaving 7 bases between them. Germline-derived CDR1 and CDR2 are LGHDT and YNNKEL (reference sequence). This clonotype has ten or more counts. The sequence was collected from a female donor in good health. The rearrangement uses TRBV3-1 and TRBJ1-5; D might be TRBD1 (5 bases). CDR3 DNA sequence: TGTGCCAGCAGCCAGGGGGGAAATCAGCCCCAGCATTTT. Its protein product is CASSQGGNQPQHF.